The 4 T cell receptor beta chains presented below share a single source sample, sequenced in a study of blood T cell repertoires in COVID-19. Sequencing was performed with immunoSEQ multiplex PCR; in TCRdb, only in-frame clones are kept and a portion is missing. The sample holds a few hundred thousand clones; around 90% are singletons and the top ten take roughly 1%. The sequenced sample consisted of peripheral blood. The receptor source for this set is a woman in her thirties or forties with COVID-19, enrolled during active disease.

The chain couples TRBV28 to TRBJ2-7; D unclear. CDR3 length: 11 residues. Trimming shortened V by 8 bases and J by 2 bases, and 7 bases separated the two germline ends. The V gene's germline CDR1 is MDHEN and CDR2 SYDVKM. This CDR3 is CASRNTYEQYF. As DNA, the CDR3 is TGTGCCAGCCGTAACACCTACGAGCAGTACTTC.

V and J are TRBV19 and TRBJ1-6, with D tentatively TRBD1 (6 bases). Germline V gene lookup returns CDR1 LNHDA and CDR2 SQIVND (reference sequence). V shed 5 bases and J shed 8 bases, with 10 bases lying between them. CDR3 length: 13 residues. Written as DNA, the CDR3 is TGTGCCAGTAGTGTCTCAGGGGATTCACCCCTCCACTTT. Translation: CASSVSGDSPLHF. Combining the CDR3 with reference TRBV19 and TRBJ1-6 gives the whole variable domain DGGITQSPKYLFRKEGQNVTLSCEQNLNHDAMYWYRQDPGQGLRLIYYSQIVNDFQKGDIAEGYSVSREKKESFPLTVTSAQKNPTAFYLCASSVSGDSPLHFGNGTRLTVT.

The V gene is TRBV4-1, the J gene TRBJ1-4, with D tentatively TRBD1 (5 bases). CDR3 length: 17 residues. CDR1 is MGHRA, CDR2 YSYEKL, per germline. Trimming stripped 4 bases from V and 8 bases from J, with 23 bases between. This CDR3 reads CASSPSAGHPDGEKLFF. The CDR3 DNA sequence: TGCGCCAGCAGCCCCAGTGCAGGACACCCCGACGGAGAAAAACTGTTTTTT.

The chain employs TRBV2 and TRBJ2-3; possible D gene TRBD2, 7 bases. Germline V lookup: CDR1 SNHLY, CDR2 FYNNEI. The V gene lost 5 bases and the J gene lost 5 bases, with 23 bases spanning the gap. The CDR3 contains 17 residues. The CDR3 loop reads CASSSQFDGGGGDTQYF. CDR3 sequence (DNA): TGTGCCAGCAGTTCCCAATTTGACGGGGGCGGGGGAGATACGCAGTATTTT.